This TCR beta chain is from a study of PD-1 blockade in classical Hodgkin lymphoma. The CDR3 runs 14 residues. Looked up from germline, CDR1 is MNHNY and CDR2 is SVGAGI (reference sequence). V lost 1 base and J lost 1, with 8 bases in between. Time point reported: cycle 4 day 1 (C4D1), after five to seven weeks of nivolumab. Each patient relapsed following autologous stem cell transplantation, and prior brentuximab vedotin exposure differed. Sequencing used immunoSEQ multiplex PCR; TCRdb keeps in-frame clones, though not all of them. Of tens of thousands of clones listed, over 70% were seen once; the top ten hold 9.8%.

The receptor comes from a human donor with classical Hodgkin lymphoma. Sequencing was performed on peripheral blood mononuclear cells (PBMCs), taken before the fourth cycle of nivolumab. The chain recombines TRBV6-6 with TRBJ2-7; D not resolved. The CDR3 loop reads CASSYFRASYEQYF. The DNA for the CDR3 is TGTGCCAGCAGTTACTTCAGAGCGTCCTACGAGCAGTACTTC.